These 6 T cell receptor beta chains were sequenced from one sample in a study of human T cells and chemical hapten exposure. Via MiXCR, TCRdb re-called the RACE reads, giving one row per CDR3 protein. The profile shows about 89,000 distinct CDR3 sequences, roughly 13% of them singletons. Documented time point: patch test 3, about 24 weeks after DPC sensitization. Treatment: therapeutic diphenylcyclopropenone sensitization with weekly scalp DPC. The source was whole blood, collected in connection with sensitization to the hapten diphenylcyclopropenone (DPC). The receptors here all came from a woman aged 45 to 65 with alopecia areata. Some clones in this sample may be carry-over from other donors' samples.

This clonotype was seen a few times. The rearrangement joins TRBV11-2 to TRBJ2-1; perhaps TRBD2 as D (5 bases). Germline V CDR1 and CDR2: SGHAT, FQNNGV. This CDR3 has 18 residues. Trimming took off 0 bases at V and 0 bases at J, with 15 bases between the two ends. CDR3 in DNA: TGTGCCAGCAGCTTAGAAGGCACTCCAGCGGTCTCCTACAATGAGCAGTTCTTC. Encoded protein: CASSLEGTPAVSYNEQFF.

The table lists this clonotype with many counts. This chain uses TRBV5-1 with TRBJ2-7; a weak D match, TRBD2 (7 bases). CDR1 is SGHRS and CDR2 is YFSETQ in the germline V gene. Trimming removed 4 bases from V and 3 bases from J, with 20 bases in between. The CDR3 extends over 16 amino acids. CDR3 sequence: CASSPRQGRVDYEQYF. CDR3 bases: TGCGCCAGCAGCCCGAGGCAGGGGAGGGTCGACTACGAGCAGTACTTC.

The chain carries TRBV30 and TRBJ2-3; 8 nucleotides match TRBD1. Looked up from germline, CDR1 is GTSNPN and CDR2 is SVGIG (reference sequence). The V gene end was trimmed by 0 bases and the J gene end by 3 bases; junction bases not matched to a gene: 8. The CDR3 is made up of 16 amino acids. The CDR3 DNA reads TGTGCCTGGAGTGTGGGACAGGTTTTTGCGACAGATACGCAGTATTTT. This codes for CAWSVGQVFATDTQYF.

There are many counts of this clonotype. The chain carries TRBV12-3 or TRBV12-4 and TRBJ1-1, with D uncertain. Trimming cost V 6 bases and J 6 bases, with 17 bases left between them. This CDR3 contains 14 residues. Here the CDR3 reads CASSPRWGAAEAFF. Written as DNA, the CDR3 is TGTGCCAGCAGCCCAAGGTGGGGTGCCGCTGAAGCTTTCTTT.

The genes are TRBV28 and TRBJ2-3; TRBD2 agrees at 10 bases. The CDR3 covers 17 residues. With V trimmed by 6 bases and J by 3 bases, 12 bases remained unmatched. Germline lookup yields CDR1 MDHEN and CDR2 SYDVKM. CDR3 sequence (DNA): TGTGCCAGCAGCAGGACCCTACTAGCGGGACGAACAGATACGCAGTATTTT. This sequence encodes CASSRTLLAGRTDTQYF.

This clonotype was seen repeatedly, ten times or more. The CDR3 sequence is CAISEPGLAAYEQYF. CDR3 bases: TGTGCCATCAGTGAACCGGGACTAGCGGCCTACGAGCAGTACTTC. The J gene is TRBJ2-7, the V gene TRBV10-3; 11 bases are a match to TRBD2. The CDR3 has 15 amino acids. V was clipped by 3 bases and J by 2 bases; unmatched bases: 3. Looked up from germline, CDR1 is ENHRY and CDR2 is SYGVKD.